This TCR beta chain was recovered during a study of early T cells in non-severe SARS-CoV-2 infection. Study overall: The authors sequenced bulk RNA from unsorted whole blood, leaving chains unpaired.

V lost 2 bases, J lost 8 bases, and 19 bases lay in between. Germline CDR1 and CDR2: SGHRS and YFSETQ. The length of the CDR3 is 15 residues. This clonotype was picked up many times. Attached unique molecular identifiers marked individual cDNA molecules. TCRdb processed the 5' RACE reads anew with MiXCR; each CDR3 protein has one entry. The repertoire consists of under 35,000 distinct CDR3 sequences, with about 4.9% occurring once and the leading ten covering roughly 20%. This receptor was identified in an adult who was a healthcare worker with PCR-confirmed SARS-CoV-2 infection or an uninfected control (not recorded which). This chain links TRBV5-1 with TRBJ1-1, with D perhaps TRBD1 (6 bases). Sequencing used whole blood. CDR3 coding DNA: TGCGCCAGCAGCTTTGGATTCGGGGGGCAGAGAGAAGCTTTCTTT. This encodes CASSFGFGGQREAFF.